The clone carrying this T cell receptor beta chain was observed many times. No antigen is known for it. This sample is drawn from a study of CD8 T cells in ankylosing spondylitis. Study-wide results and limits: Previously reported in reactive arthritis synovial fluid and blood were some of the motif variants. As reported, disease-linked clones showed significant enrichment in matched ankylosing spondylitis synovial fluid. Clones linked with disease were CD8+ and fairly uncommon in the peripheral blood. What appeared characteristic of ankylosing spondylitis blood was a TCR beta motif of fewer than ten highly homologous variants.

Quantitative barcoded 5'-RACE was used to prepare TCR beta libraries. TCRdb re-called the 5' RACE reads through MiXCR, storing one row per CDR3 protein. The sample has 450,000 or so distinct CDR3 sequences, more than 25% seen once. V gave up 2 bases and J gave up 2 bases, with 4 bases separating them. The CDR3 has 13 amino acids. Germline V gene data show CDR1 as SGHTA and CDR2 as FQGNSA. The clonotype comes from a male donor with ankylosing spondylitis. The chain recombines TRBV7-2 with TRBJ2-1; D call uncertain. The sample taken for sequencing was blood, either unsorted or a sorted T cell fraction (not recorded which). CDR3: CASSLTTYNEQFF. The CDR3 DNA reads TGTGCCAGCAGCTTAACCACCTACAATGAGCAGTTCTTC.